The 20 T cell receptor beta chains listed next were all sequenced from one sample in a study of long-term antiretroviral therapy in people with HIV (dated by TCRdb to between 2020 and 2023). The immunoSEQ hsTCRB v3.0 assay was used at survey level resolution to sequence the TRB variable region. TCRdb obtained this table from immuneACCESS and retained in-frame rearrangements with V and J assigned. These tables miss some clones; where compared with another copy, unresolved V genes account for less than half of the shortfall, and the remainder is unexplained. Recorded for this sample are 16,000 or so clones; around 77% of them occurred a single time. The ten largest clones add up to roughly 15% of the sample. The sample in question was unsorted PBMCs, obtained around 2.2 years before starting antiretroviral therapy. These receptors were obtained from a man aged 25-45 years with HIV.

V is TRBV29-1 and J is TRBJ1-5; the D gene is possibly TRBD1 (6 bases). Germline assignment: CDR1 SQVTM and CDR2 ANQGSEA. V gave up 5 bases and J gave up 4 bases, with 12 bases separating them. The CDR3 loop spans 13 amino acids. Here the CDR3 DNA reads TGCAGCGTTCGGGACAACTTTAATCAGCCCCAGCATTTT. Amino acids: CSVRDNFNQPQHF.

The chain recombines TRBV6-1 with TRBJ1-6; unclear D gene. Germline values: CDR1 MNHNS, CDR2 SASEGT. V lost 6 bases and J 3 bases, leaving 12 bases between the germline ends. The CDR3 is made up of 15 amino acids. CDR3 DNA sequence: TGTGCCAGCAGACGGGAACAAAACTATAATTCACCCCTCCACTTT. Its translation is CASRREQNYNSPLHF.

This clone is labeled medium-sized (0.01 to 0.1%). The chain carries TRBV27 and TRBJ1-5; D is perhaps TRBD1 (5 bases). The germline CDR1 and CDR2 sequences are MNHEY and SMNVEV (reference sequence). The CDR3 totals 15 residues. Deletions cut 8 bases from V and 4 bases from J, with 18 bases between. The CDR3 sequence is CASGWDGKWNQPQHF. Here the CDR3 DNA reads TGTGCCAGCGGCTGGGACGGAAAATGGAATCAGCCCCAGCATTTT.

CDR3 DNA: TGTGCCAGCAGCAGTCAACGCTCCGAGGCGAACACTGAAGCTTTCTTT. Translation: CASSSQRSEANTEAFF. The chain has TRBV5-4 and TRBJ1-1; D call uncertain. Between the trimmed V and J ends, which lost 4 bases and 1 base, there was a span of 17 bases. CDR3 size: 16 residues. Looked up from germline, CDR1 is SGHNT and CDR2 is YYREEE (reference sequence).

The chain combines TRBV7-3 with TRBJ2-2; no definite D call. Germline-derived CDR1 and CDR2 are SGHTA and FQGTGA. V lost 3 bases and J 2 bases, leaving 10 bases between the germline ends. There are 15 residues in the CDR3. The CDR3 nucleotides read TGTGCCAGCAGCTTCGCCGAGCTCAACACCGGGGAGCTGTTTTTT. Protein sequence: CASSFAELNTGELFF.

The V call is TRBV5-6, the J call TRBJ1-1, with D maybe TRBD1 (6 bases). The V gene lost 1 base and the J gene lost 2 bases, with 9 bases spanning the gap. Germline V gene data show CDR1 as SGHDT and CDR2 as YYEEEE. The CDR3 covers 14 residues. CDR3 protein: CASSLRGPNTEAFF. For the CDR3, the DNA is TGTGCCAGCAGCTTGCGGGGGCCTAACACTGAAGCTTTCTTT.

This chain uses TRBV25-1 with TRBJ2-4; tentatively, D is TRBD1 or TRBD2 (6 bases each). Trimming took 2 bases from V and 8 from J, leaving 7 bases between them. The CDR3 covers 12 residues. Germline loops: CDR1 MGHDK, CDR2 SYGVNS. CDR3 sequence: CASSEGGHIQYF. CDR3 sequence (DNA): TGTGCCAGCAGTGAAGGGGGGCACATTCAGTACTTC.

The V and J genes are TRBV15 and TRBJ1-6; D perhaps matches TRBD1 (6 bases). Germline CDR1 is LNHNV and CDR2 is YYDKDF (reference sequence). The V and J ends lost 1 base and 6 bases respectively, with 16 bases between them. This CDR3 has 17 residues. The CDR3 sequence: CATSRGLGGRGNSPLHF. The CDR3 DNA reads as TGTGCCACCAGCAGAGGCCTCGGGGGGCGCGGTAATTCACCCCTCCACTTT.

The V gene is TRBV18, the J gene TRBJ1-4; D gene unclear. Germline values: CDR1 KGHSH, CDR2 LQKENI. V was shortened by 3 bases and J by 8 bases, with 7 bases between the two germline ends. This CDR3 has 12 residues. The CDR3 nucleotides read TGTGCCAGCTCACCTGACGTCGAAAAACTGTTTTTT. Translation gives CASSPDVEKLFF.

This clone occurred a few times. The V call is TRBV6-1, the J call TRBJ2-2; TRBD2 matches at 7 bases. V lost 3 bases, J lost 6 bases, and 7 bases stayed unmatched. The CDR3 is made up of 15 amino acids. The germline V gene encodes CDR1 MNHNS and CDR2 SASEGT. The CDR3 is CASSDLGGRAGELFF. The CDR3 nucleotides read TGTGCCAGCAGTGATTTGGGAGGGAGGGCCGGGGAGCTGTTTTTT.

For this clone: This same CDR3 is encoded by further DNA sequences in the sample. This chain links TRBV5-1 with TRBJ2-5, with D perhaps TRBD1 or TRBD2 (6 bases each). Per germline, CDR1 SGHRS and CDR2 YFSETQ. The CDR3 loop spans 13 amino acids. V dropped 2 bases and J dropped 5 bases, with 10 bases sitting between them. DNA for the CDR3: TGCGCCAGCAGCTTAGGGGGAGGCGAGACCCAGTACTTC. Translation: CASSLGGGETQYF.

The chain recombines TRBV27 with TRBJ2-3, with D unclear. This CDR3 is built from 13 residues. With 3 bases removed from V and 5 bases from J, the gap between germline ends came to 9 bases. CDR1 and CDR2 (germline): MNHEY, SMNVEV (reference sequence). The CDR3 DNA sequence: TGTGCCAGCAGTTTCGGGTTCGGAGATACGCAGTATTTT. It encodes CASSFGFGDTQYF.

The chain employs TRBV5-6 and TRBJ2-7, with a possible D match to TRBD1 (8 bases). The germline V and J ends were trimmed by 4 bases and 4 bases, with 21 bases remaining between them. CDR3 length: 16 amino acids. CDR1 is SGHDT, CDR2 YYEEEE, per germline. The CDR3 here is CASSPGGQGAPYEQYF. CDR3 DNA: TGTGCCAGCAGCCCCGGGGGGCAGGGGGCGCCGTACGAGCAGTACTTC. Looking up the rest from reference TRBV5-6 and TRBJ2-7 gives the full variable domain: DAGVTQSPTHLIKTRGQQVTLRCSPKSGHDTVSWYQQALGQGPQFIFQYYEEEERQRGNFPDRFSGHQFPNYSSELNVNALLLGDSALYLCASSPGGQGAPYEQYFGPGTRLTVT.

The chain links TRBV2 to TRBJ2-1; TRBD1 is a possible D gene (6 bases). V lost 7 bases to trimming and J lost 2 bases, with 12 bases between them. The V gene's germline CDR1 is SNHLY and CDR2 FYNNEI. This CDR3 is 14 amino acids long. The CDR3 here is CASIGSGAYNEQFF. CDR3 nucleotide sequence: TGTGCCAGCATAGGTTCAGGGGCCTACAATGAGCAGTTCTTC.

V gene TRBV5-1 combines with J gene TRBJ1-2, with 7 positions matching TRBD1. V lost 0 bases and J lost 6; bases outside the gene matches: 8. This CDR3 has 15 residues. Germline CDR1 SGHRS, CDR2 YFSETQ. The CDR3 is CASSLEVWGTDGYTF. The CDR3 DNA follows: TGCGCCAGCAGCTTGGAAGTTTGGGGGACAGATGGCTACACCTTC.

The V gene is TRBV11-2, the J gene TRBJ1-2; possibly TRBD1 for D (5 bases). The length of the CDR3 is 14 residues. The germline V gene encodes CDR1 SGHAT and CDR2 FQNNGV. The ends were cut back, 6 bases at V and 5 bases at J, with 16 bases in the middle. The CDR3: CASRQEALGYGYTF. The DNA of the CDR3 is TGTGCCAGCAGACAGGAGGCCCTGGGGTATGGCTACACCTTC.

The V call is TRBV2, the J call TRBJ2-1; D perhaps matches TRBD2 (6 bases). The germline gives CDR1 SNHLY, CDR2 FYNNEI. The ends were cut back, 1 base at V and 0 bases at J, with 7 bases in the middle. This CDR3 contains 15 residues. Here the CDR3 reads CASSEVGGSYNEQFF. In DNA, the CDR3 is TGTGCCAGCAGTGAAGTCGGGGGCTCCTACAATGAGCAGTTCTTC.

The gene calls are TRBV5-4 and TRBJ2-2; a weak D match, TRBD1 (6 bases). CDR1 is SGHNT, CDR2 YYREEE, per germline (reference sequence). This CDR3 has 14 amino acids. The germline V and J ends were trimmed by 10 bases and 7 bases, with 20 bases remaining between them. For the CDR3, the DNA is TGTGCCGTGACGGATACAGGGCTGAGCGGGGAGCTGTTTTTT. It is translated as CAVTDTGLSGELFF.

The V call is TRBV6-5, the J call TRBJ1-3; the D gene is possibly TRBD1 (6 bases). Trimming pared 7 bases from V and 0 bases from J, leaving 13 bases between. The CDR3 totals 15 residues. The germline V gene encodes CDR1 MNHEY and CDR2 SVGAGI. CDR3 sequence (DNA): TGTGCCAGCACTGCGACAGGCCTCTCTGGAAACACCATATATTTT. Translated, it gives CASTATGLSGNTIYF.

J is TRBJ1-1 and V is TRBV28; D remains ambiguous. Trimming shortened V by 7 bases and J by 4 bases, and 16 bases separated the two germline ends. The CDR3 spans 14 residues. Germline CDR1 is MDHEN and CDR2 is SYDVKM. The CDR3 DNA sequence: TGTGCCAGCACCCTAACATATGGGTCCACTGAAGCTTTCTTT. Encoded protein: CASTLTYGSTEAFF.